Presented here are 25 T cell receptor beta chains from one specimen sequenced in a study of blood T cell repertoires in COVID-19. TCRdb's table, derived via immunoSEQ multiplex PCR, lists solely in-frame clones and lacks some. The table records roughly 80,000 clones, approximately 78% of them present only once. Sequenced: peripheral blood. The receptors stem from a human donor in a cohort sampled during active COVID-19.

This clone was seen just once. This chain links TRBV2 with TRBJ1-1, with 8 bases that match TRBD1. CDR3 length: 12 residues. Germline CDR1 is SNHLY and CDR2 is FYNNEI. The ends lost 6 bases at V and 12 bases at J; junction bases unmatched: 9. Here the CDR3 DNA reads TGTGCCAGCAGCCCTGGGGACAGGAGTTCTTTCTTT. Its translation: CASSPGDRSSFF.

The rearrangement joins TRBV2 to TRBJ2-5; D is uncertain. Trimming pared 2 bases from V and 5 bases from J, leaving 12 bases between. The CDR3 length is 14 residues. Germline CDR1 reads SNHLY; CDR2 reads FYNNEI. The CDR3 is CASSELTRGETQYF. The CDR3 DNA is TGTGCCAGCAGTGAATTGACCCGCGGCGAGACCCAGTACTTC.

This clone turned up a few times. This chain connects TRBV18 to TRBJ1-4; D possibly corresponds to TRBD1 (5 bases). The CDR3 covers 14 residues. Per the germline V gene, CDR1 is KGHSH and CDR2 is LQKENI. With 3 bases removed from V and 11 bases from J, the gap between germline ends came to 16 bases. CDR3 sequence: CASSPHPTGDKLFF. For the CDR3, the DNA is TGTGCCAGCTCACCCCACCCGACGGGGGACAAACTGTTTTTT.

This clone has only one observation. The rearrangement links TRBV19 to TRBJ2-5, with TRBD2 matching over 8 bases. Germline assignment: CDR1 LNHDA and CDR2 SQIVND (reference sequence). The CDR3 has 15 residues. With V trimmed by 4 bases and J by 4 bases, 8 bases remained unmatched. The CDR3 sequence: CASSTGRGWGETQYF. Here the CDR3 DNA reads TGTGCCAGTAGTACCGGGAGGGGCTGGGGAGAGACCCAGTACTTC.

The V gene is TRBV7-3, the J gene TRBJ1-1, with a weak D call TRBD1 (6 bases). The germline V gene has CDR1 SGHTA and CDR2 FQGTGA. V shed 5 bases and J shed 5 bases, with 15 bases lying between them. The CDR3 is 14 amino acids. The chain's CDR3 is CASSPAPGVTEAFF. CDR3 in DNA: TGTGCCAGCAGCCCCGCCCCAGGGGTAACTGAAGCTTTCTTT.

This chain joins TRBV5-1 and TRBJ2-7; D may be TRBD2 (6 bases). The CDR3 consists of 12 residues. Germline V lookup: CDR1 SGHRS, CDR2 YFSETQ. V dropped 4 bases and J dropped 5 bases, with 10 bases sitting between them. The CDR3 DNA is TGCGCCAGCAGCCTATCTAGCGACGAGCAGTACTTC. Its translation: CASSLSSDEQYF.

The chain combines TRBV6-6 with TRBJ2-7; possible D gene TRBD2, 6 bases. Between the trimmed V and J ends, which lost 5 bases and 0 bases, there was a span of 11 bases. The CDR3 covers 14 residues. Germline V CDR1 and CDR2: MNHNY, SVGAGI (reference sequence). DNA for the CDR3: TGTGCCAGCAGTACCCTAGCGAGCTCCTACGAGCAGTACTTC. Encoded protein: CASSTLASSYEQYF.

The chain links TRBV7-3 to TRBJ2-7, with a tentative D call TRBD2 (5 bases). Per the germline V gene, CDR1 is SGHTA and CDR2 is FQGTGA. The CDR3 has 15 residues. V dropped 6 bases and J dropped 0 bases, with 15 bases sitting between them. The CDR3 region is CASSQAPGSSYEQYF. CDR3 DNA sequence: TGTGCCAGCAGTCAAGCTCCTGGGAGCTCCTACGAGCAGTACTTC. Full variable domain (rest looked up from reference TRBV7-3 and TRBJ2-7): GAGVSQTPSNKVTEKGKYVELRCDPISGHTALYWYRQSLGQGPEFLIYFQGTGAADDSGLPNDRFFAVRPEGSVSTLKIQRTERGDSAVYLCASSQAPGSSYEQYFGPGTRLTVT.

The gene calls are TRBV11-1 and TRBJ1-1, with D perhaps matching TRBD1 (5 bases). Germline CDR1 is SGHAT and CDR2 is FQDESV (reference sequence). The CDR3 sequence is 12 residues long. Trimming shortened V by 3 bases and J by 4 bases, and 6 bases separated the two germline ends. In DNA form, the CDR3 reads TGTGCCAGCAGCTTCAGGGCCACTGAAGCTTTCTTT. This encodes CASSFRATEAFF.

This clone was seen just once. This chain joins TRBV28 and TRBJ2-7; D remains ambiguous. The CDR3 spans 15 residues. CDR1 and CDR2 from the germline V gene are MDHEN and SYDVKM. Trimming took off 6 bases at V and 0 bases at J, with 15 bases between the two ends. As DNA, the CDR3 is TGTGCCAGCAGCTGGTATCTCTCAGGCTCCTACGAGCAGTACTTC. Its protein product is CASSWYLSGSYEQYF.

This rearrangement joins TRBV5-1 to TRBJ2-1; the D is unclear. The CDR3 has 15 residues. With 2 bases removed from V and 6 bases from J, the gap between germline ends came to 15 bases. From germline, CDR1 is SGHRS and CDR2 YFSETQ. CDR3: CASSFVRGALNEQFF. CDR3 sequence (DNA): TGCGCCAGCAGCTTTGTGAGAGGAGCTCTCAATGAGCAGTTCTTC.

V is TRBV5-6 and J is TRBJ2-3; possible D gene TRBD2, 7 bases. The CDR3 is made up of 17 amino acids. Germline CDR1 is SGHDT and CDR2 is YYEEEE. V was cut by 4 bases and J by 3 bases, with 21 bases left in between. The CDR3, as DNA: TGTGCCAGCAGCCGATTTGATGGGGGGGCCCGTACAGATACGCAGTATTTT. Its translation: CASSRFDGGARTDTQYF. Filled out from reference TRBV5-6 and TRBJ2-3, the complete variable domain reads DAGVTQSPTHLIKTRGQQVTLRCSPKSGHDTVSWYQQALGQGPQFIFQYYEEEERQRGNFPDRFSGHQFPNYSSELNVNALLLGDSALYLCASSRFDGGARTDTQYFGPGTRLTVL.

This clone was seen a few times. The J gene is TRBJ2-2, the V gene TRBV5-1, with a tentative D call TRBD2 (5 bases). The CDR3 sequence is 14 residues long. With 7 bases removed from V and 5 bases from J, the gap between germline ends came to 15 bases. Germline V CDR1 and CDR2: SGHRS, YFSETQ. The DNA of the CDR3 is TGCGCCAGCGGTGGAGGATTAAGTACCGGGGAGCTGTTTTTT. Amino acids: CASGGGLSTGELFF.

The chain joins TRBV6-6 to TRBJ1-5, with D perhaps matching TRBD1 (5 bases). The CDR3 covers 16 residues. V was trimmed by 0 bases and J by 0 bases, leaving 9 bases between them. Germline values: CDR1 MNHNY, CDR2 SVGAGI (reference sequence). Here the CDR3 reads CASSYSGLYSNQPQHF. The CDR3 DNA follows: TGTGCCAGCAGTTACTCGGGACTGTATAGCAATCAGCCCCAGCATTTT.

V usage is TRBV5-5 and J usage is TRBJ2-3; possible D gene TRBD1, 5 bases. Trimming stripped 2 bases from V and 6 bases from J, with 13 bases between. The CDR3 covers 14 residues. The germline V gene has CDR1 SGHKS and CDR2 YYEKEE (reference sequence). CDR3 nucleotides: TGTGCCAGCAGCTTAGGCCAGGGTGGGGATACGCAGTATTTT. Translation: CASSLGQGGDTQYF. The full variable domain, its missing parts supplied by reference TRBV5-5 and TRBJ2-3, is DAGVTQSPTHLIKTRGQQVTLRCSPISGHKSVSWYQQVLGQGPQFIFQYYEKEERGRGNFPDRFSARQFPNYSSELNVNALLLGDSALYLCASSLGQGGDTQYFGPGTRLTVL.

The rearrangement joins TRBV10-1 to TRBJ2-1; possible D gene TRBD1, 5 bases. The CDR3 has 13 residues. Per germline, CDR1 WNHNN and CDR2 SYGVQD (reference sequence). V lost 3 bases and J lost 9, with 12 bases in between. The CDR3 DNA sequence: TGCGCCAGCAGTGAAAATCAGGGCGGTGAGCAGTTCTTC. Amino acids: CASSENQGGEQFF.

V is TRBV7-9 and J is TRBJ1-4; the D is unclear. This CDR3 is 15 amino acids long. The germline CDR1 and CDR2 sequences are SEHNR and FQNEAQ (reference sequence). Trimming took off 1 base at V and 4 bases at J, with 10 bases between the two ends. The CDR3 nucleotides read TGTGCCAGCAGCTTAGTGGCCGGACTTAATGAAAAACTGTTTTTT. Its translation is CASSLVAGLNEKLFF.

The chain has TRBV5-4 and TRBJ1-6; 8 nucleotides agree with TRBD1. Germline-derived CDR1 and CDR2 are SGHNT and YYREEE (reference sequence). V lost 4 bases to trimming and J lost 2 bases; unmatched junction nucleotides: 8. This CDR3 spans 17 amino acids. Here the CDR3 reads CASSIRTGQAYNSPLHF. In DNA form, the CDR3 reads TGTGCCAGCAGCATTAGGACAGGGCAGGCCTATAATTCACCCCTCCACTTT.

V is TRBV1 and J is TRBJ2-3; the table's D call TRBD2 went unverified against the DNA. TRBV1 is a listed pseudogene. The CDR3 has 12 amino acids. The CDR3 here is CTSSHSTDTQYF. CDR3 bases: TGCACCAGCAGCCATTCGACAGATACGCAGTATTTT.

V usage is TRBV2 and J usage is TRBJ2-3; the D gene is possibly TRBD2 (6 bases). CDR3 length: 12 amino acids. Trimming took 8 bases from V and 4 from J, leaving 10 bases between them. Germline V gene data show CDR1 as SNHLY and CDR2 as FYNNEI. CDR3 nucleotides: TGTGCCAGCGTTCTAGCGCCAGATACGCAGTATTTT. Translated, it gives CASVLAPDTQYF.

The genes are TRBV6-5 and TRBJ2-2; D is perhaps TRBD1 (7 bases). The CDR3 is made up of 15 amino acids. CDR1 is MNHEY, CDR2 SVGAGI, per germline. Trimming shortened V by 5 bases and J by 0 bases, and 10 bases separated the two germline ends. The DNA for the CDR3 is TGTGCCAGCAGTCGGAGGGGGCCGAACACCGGGGAGCTGTTTTTT. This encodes CASSRRGPNTGELFF.

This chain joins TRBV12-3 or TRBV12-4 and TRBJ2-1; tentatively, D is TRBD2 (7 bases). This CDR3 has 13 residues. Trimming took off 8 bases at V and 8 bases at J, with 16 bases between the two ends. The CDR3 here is CASFSGEGDEQFF. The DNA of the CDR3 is TGTGCCAGCTTTTCAGGGGAGGGCGATGAGCAGTTCTTC.

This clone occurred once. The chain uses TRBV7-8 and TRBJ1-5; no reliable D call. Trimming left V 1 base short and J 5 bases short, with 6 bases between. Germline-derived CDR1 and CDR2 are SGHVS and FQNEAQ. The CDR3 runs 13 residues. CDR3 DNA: TGTGCCAGCAGCTTAGGACGGGATCAGCCCCAGCATTTT. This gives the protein CASSLGRDQPQHF.

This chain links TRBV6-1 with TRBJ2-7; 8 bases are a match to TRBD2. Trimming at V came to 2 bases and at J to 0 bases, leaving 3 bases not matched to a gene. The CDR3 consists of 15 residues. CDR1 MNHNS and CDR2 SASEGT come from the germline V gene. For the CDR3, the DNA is TGTGCCAGCAGTGAACGGGGGGGAATCTCCTACGAGCAGTACTTC. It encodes CASSERGGISYEQYF.

The CDR3 loop reads CASSLGLNIPSTDTQYF. DNA for the CDR3: TGTGCCAGCAGCTTAGGATTAAACATACCTAGCACAGATACGCAGTATTTT. The chain has TRBV7-8 and TRBJ2-3; D ambiguous. Trimming removed 1 base at V and 0 bases at J, with 14 bases between. The CDR3 runs to 17 residues. Germline V lookup: CDR1 SGHVS, CDR2 FQNEAQ.